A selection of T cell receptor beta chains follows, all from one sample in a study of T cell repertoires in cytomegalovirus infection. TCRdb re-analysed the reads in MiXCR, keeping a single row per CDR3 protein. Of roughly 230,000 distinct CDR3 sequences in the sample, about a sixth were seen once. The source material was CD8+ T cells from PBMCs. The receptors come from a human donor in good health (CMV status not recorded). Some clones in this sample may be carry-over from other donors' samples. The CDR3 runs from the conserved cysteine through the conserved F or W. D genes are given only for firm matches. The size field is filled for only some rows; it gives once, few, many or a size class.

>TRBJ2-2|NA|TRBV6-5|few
TGTGCCAGCAGCCGGACAGGAGGGTTAGCCGGGGAGCTGTTTTTT
CASSRTGGLAGELFF
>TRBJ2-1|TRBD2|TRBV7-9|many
TGTGCCAGCAGCTTTCTAGCGGGGGGCCAATACAATGAGCAGTTCTTC
CASSFLAGGQYNEQFF
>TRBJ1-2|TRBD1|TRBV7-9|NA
TGTGCCAGCAGCTTAGCCGGACAGGGGGACTTC
CASSLAGQGDF
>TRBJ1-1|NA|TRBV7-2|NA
TGTGCCAGCAGCTTAGGGGAGGGGATGCCGCAGGAAGCTTTCTTT
CASSLGEGMPQEAFF
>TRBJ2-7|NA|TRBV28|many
TGTGCCAGTCAAAACCCCGTAGACAGTGACTACGAGCAGTACTTC
CASQNPVDSDYEQYF
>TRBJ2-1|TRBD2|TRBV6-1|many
TGTGCCAGCAGTGAAGCGGCGGGGGAGGGCAATGAGCAGTTCTTC
CASSEAAGEGNEQFF
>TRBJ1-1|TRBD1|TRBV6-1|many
TGTGCCAGCAGTGAGGACAGGGGAGCGTTCACTGAAGCTTTCTTT
CASSEDRGAFTEAFF
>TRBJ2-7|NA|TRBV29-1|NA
TGCAGCGTGGAAGGGGGGCAGTCCTACGAGCAGTACTTC
CSVEGGQSYEQYF
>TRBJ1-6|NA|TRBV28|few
TGTGCCAGCAGTCCCCGCTCGCCCTATCTCCCGGGGGATAATTCACCCCTCCACTTT
CASSPRSPYLPGDNSPLHF
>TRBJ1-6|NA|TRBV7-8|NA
TGTGCCAGCACCTCCGGGGGGGGCTTACGTTCACCCCACTTT
CASTSGGGLRSPHF
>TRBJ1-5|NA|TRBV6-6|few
TGTGCCAGCAGTTACTCGGGGGGCTTGGGACAGCCCCAGCATTTT
CASSYSGGLGQPQHF
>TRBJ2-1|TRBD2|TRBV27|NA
TGTGCCAGCAGTTTTGGACTAGCGTCGAGCTCCTACAATGAGCAGTTCTTC
CASSFGLASSSYNEQFF
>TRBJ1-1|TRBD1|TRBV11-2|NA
TGTGCCAGCAGCTGGGGCAGGGGGACTCTGAACACTGAAGCTTTCTTT
CASSWGRGTLNTEAFF
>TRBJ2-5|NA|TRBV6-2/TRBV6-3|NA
TGTGCCAGCAGTTCATCCATGACTAGGAGGGAGGAAGAGACCCAGTACTTC
CASSSSMTRREEETQYF
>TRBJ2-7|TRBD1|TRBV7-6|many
TGTGCCAGCAGCTTAGCCCTGACAGGGGGCTACGTTTACGAGCAGTACTTC
CASSLALTGGYVYEQYF
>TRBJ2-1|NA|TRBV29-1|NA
TGCAGCGTTGAATCTTCTGGCCTAAACTCCTACAATGAGCAGTTCTTC
CSVESSGLNSYNEQFF
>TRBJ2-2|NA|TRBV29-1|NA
TGCAGCGTTCGGGAGAACACCGGGGAGCTGTTTTTT
CSVRENTGELFF
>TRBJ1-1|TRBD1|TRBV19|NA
TGTGCCGGTAAGACAGGGTTTAACACTGAAGCTTTCTTT
CAGKTGFNTEAFF
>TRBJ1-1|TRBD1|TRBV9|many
TGTGCCAGCAGCTCGGAGACAGGGAGGAGCACTGAAGCTTTCTTT
CASSSETGRSTEAFF
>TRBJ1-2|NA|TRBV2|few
TGTGCCAGCAGTATAGCCGGGACTGAATTTGGCTATGGCTACACCTTC
CASSIAGTEFGYGYTF
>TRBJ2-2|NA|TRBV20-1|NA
TGCAGTGTTCGGGACCTATACACCGGGGAGCTGTTTTTT
CSVRDLYTGELFF
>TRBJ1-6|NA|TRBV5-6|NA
TGTGCCAGCAGTCCCGGGGCCCCGGGCTGGAATTCACCCCTCCACTTT
CASSPGAPGWNSPLHF
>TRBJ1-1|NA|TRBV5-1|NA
TGCGCCAGCAGCTTGGCCTGGGGGAACACTGAAGCTTTCTTT
CASSLAWGNTEAFF
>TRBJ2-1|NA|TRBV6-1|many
TGTGCCAGCAGTGAGGCTAGCCCTTACAATGAGCAGTTCTTC
CASSEASPYNEQFF
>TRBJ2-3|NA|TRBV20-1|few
TGCAGTGCTAATGATGGCGGGGCGGATACGCAGTATTTT
CSANDGGADTQYF
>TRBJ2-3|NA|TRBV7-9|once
TGTACCAGCAGCAACGGACTCGTTCGCTCCTCAGATACGCAGTATTTT
CTSSNGLVRSSDTQYF
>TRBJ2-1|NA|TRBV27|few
TGTGCCAGCAGTTCCTCAGTGGCCGACAGACACAATGAGCAGTTCTTC
CASSSSVADRHNEQFF
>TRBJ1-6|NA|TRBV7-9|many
TGTGCCAGCAGCTCTTATAATTCACCCCTCCACTTT
CASSSYNSPLHF
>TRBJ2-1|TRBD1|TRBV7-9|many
TGTGCCAGCAGCTCCCGGGACAGTCCGACCGGAGAGCAGTTCTTC
CASSSRDSPTGEQFF
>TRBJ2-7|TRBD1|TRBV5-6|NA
TGTGCCAGCAGCTCGGACAGGGAACCCTCCTACGAGCAGTACTTC
CASSSDREPSYEQYF
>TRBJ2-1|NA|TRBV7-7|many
TGTGCTAGCAGCTCCACTAACGGTGAGCAGTTCTTC
CASSSTNGEQFF
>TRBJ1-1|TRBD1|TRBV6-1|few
TGTGCCAGCAGTGAGTGGGGGGGACAGGGGGACACTGAAGCTTTCTTT
CASSEWGGQGDTEAFF
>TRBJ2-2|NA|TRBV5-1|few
TGCGCCAGCAGCGGACCGATGGACCCTCCCGGAAGGGAGCTGTTTTTT
CASSGPMDPPGRELFF
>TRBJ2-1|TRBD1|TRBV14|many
TGTGCCAGCAGCCATCTTCCGGGACAGGTCTACAATGAGCAGTTCTTC
CASSHLPGQVYNEQFF
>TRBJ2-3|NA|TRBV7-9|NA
TGTGCCAGCGGACGAGATACGCAGTATTTT
CASGRDTQYF
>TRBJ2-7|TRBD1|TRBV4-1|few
TGCGCCAGCAGCCACCTGGCAGGGGGTTCCTACGAGCAGTACTTC
CASSHLAGGSYEQYF
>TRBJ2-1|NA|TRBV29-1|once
TGCAGCTTTTGGGGGCGGTCGTACAATGAGCAGTTCTTC
CSFWGRSYNEQFF
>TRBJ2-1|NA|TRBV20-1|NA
TGCAGTGCCCTTTGGGGGGGGCAACGCTACAATGAGCAGTTCTTC
CSALWGGQRYNEQFF
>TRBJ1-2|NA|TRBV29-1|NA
TGCAGCGTGGAAACAGGAATCTACACCTTC
CSVETGIYTF
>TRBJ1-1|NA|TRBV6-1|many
TGTGCCAGCAGTGAATTCGGGACAAACACTGAAGCTTTCTTT
CASSEFGTNTEAFF
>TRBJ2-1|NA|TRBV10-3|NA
TGTGCCATCAGTGCGGGCGTCGACTCCTACAATGAGCAGTTCTTC
CAISAGVDSYNEQFF
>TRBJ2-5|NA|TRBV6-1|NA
TGTGCCAGCAGTGATAGAGTCGGGCACTACCAAGAGACCCAGTACTTC
CASSDRVGHYQETQYF
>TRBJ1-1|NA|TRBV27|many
TGTGCCAGCAGTTTAGTTGCAGTAGCTGAAGCTTTCTTT
CASSLVAVAEAFF
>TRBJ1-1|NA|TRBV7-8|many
TGTGCCAGCAGCCCCGACTTTCGGGGTGAGGCTTTCTTT
CASSPDFRGEAFF
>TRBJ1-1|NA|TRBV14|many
TGTGCCAGCAGCCAAGAGGGAGCACGGCAAGGGACTGAAGCTTTCTTT
CASSQEGARQGTEAFF
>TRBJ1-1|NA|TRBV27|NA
TGTGCCAGCAGTTTATTGGCAGCCACAGAACGGAACACTGAAGCTTTCTTT
CASSLLAATERNTEAFF
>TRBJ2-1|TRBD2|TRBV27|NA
TGTGCCAGCAGTTTACCCGGACTAGACGTTAATGAGCAGTTCTTC
CASSLPGLDVNEQFF
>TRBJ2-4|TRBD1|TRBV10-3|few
TGTGCCACCGAGGACAGGAACATTCAGTACTTC
CATEDRNIQYF
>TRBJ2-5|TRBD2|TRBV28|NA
TGTGCCGGCAGTTCGCGCCTACCAGCGGGGGTAAGGGAGACCCAGTACTTC
CAGSSRLPAGVRETQYF